The 25 T cell receptor beta chains below come from one sample, sequenced in a study of blood T cell repertoires in COVID-19. The assay was immunoSEQ multiplex PCR, and TCRdb's table has in-frame clones only and misses some. The data contain roughly 74,000 clones, 80% to 90% of them singletons. The sequencing input was peripheral blood. These receptors all stem from an older man with acute or convalescent COVID-19.

The chain employs TRBV27 and TRBJ1-6; TRBD1 matches at 8 bases. The CDR3 extends over 16 amino acids. V shed 5 bases, J shed 2 bases, and the junction held 5 bases outside the gene matches. The germline gives CDR1 MNHEY, CDR2 SMNVEV (reference sequence). The CDR3 loop reads CASSPDRVAYNSPLHF. The CDR3 nucleotides read TGTGCCAGCAGTCCGGACAGGGTCGCCTATAATTCACCCCTCCACTTT.

The J gene is TRBJ2-1, the V gene TRBV5-1, with 8 positions matching TRBD1. The CDR3 consists of 16 residues. The V gene end was trimmed by 5 bases and the J gene end by 12 bases; junction bases not matched to a gene: 19. The germline gives CDR1 SGHRS, CDR2 YFSETQ. As DNA, the CDR3 is TGCGCCAGCAGTCGAGACCTCGGGACAGGCGGTGGTGGGCAGTTCTTC. Translated: CASSRDLGTGGGGQFF.

The chain links TRBV28 to TRBJ2-1; tentative D call: TRBD2 (6 bases). The CDR3 runs to 16 residues. Germline CDR1 is MDHEN and CDR2 is SYDVKM. V was shortened by 3 bases and J by 8 bases, with 20 bases between the two germline ends. In DNA form, the CDR3 reads TGTGCCAGCAGTTTGTTATCAGGAGGGAAGAGGGATGAGCAGTTCTTC. Protein sequence: CASSLLSGGKRDEQFF.

The chain is built from TRBV9 and TRBJ1-3; maybe TRBD1 (6 bases). Germline values: CDR1 SGDLS, CDR2 YYNGEE. The CDR3 is 18 residues long. The V end was cut by 0 bases, the J end by 0 bases, with 16 bases between. CDR3 DNA sequence: TGTGCCAGCAGCGTAGGAAGGGGCGGACAGACCTCTGGAAACACCATATATTTT. Translating it yields CASSVGRGGQTSGNTIYF.

This rearrangement joins TRBV10-3 to TRBJ1-1; perhaps TRBD1 as D (6 bases). The CDR3 has 13 residues. Germline assignment: CDR1 ENHRY and CDR2 SYGVKD. V lost 6 bases to trimming and J lost 1 base, with 9 bases between them. CDR3 loop: CAIRDRQNTEAFF. CDR3 bases: TGTGCCATCAGGGACAGACAGAACACTGAAGCTTTCTTT.

This clone has a single count. This chain connects TRBV6-1 to TRBJ2-2, with 7 bases matching TRBD1. Germline CDR1 MNHNS, CDR2 SASEGT. This CDR3 region has 14 residues. The junction had 5 bases not matched to a gene; V was cut back by 3 bases and J by 7 bases. The CDR3 reads CASSDDRGRGELFF. CDR3 sequence (DNA): TGTGCCAGCAGTGATGATAGGGGGCGCGGGGAGCTGTTTTTT.

The rearrangement links TRBV6-5 to TRBJ2-7; possible D gene TRBD2, 7 bases. The germline V and J ends were trimmed by 5 bases and 6 bases, with 17 bases remaining between them. CDR3 size: 14 residues. Germline V CDR1 and CDR2: MNHEY, SVGAGI. The CDR3 DNA reads as TGTGCCAGCAGTCCCGTAGGGGGGAGGGGCGAGCAGTACTTC. As protein: CASSPVGGRGEQYF.

This chain uses TRBV29-1 with TRBJ2-2; 7 nucleotides line up with TRBD1. Germline V lookup: CDR1 SQVTM, CDR2 ANQGSEA. The CDR3 is made up of 13 amino acids. Unmatched junction bases numbered 4, after V lost 7 bases and J lost 2 bases. In nucleotides, the CDR3 is TGCAGCGCGGGACAGCTTAACACCGGGGAGCTGTTTTTT. Translation: CSAGQLNTGELFF.

The V call is TRBV7-2, the J call TRBJ1-2; a weak D match, TRBD1 (5 bases). The germline gives CDR1 SGHTA, CDR2 FQGNSA. CDR3 length: 13 residues. V shed 1 base and J shed 8 bases, with 11 bases lying between them. CDR3 sequence: CASSLGGVEGYTF. Here the CDR3 DNA reads TGTGCCAGCAGCTTAGGGGGCGTGGAAGGCTACACCTTC.

The V call is TRBV6-5, the J call TRBJ2-7, with 7 nucleotides matching TRBD2. Per the germline V gene, CDR1 is MNHEY and CDR2 is SVGAGI. The CDR3 loop spans 12 amino acids. J lost 6 bases, V lost 8 bases, and 7 bases had no gene match. The CDR3 sequence: CASSKGGREQYF. The CDR3 DNA reads as TGTGCCAGCTCTAAGGGAGGGCGCGAGCAGTACTTC.

This rearrangement joins TRBV2 to TRBJ2-2; 7 nucleotides match TRBD2. The CDR3 sequence is 15 residues long. Germline V gives CDR1 SNHLY, CDR2 FYNNEI. V gave up 4 bases and J gave up 0 bases; unmatched junction bases: 2. The CDR3 sequence: CASSGTRTNTGELFF. The CDR3 nucleotides are TGTGCCAGCAGTGGGACTAGGACGAACACCGGGGAGCTGTTTTTT.

The rearrangement links TRBV19 to TRBJ2-7; TRBD1 matches 8 bases. The CDR3 consists of 14 residues. In germline, CDR1 is LNHDA, CDR2 SQIVND (reference sequence). V shed 7 bases, J shed 0 bases, and the junction held 5 bases outside the gene matches. CDR3 DNA sequence: TGTGCCAGTAATAACAGGGGGAGCTCCTACGAGCAGTACTTC. This sequence encodes CASNNRGSSYEQYF.

The chain links TRBV9 to TRBJ2-3; weak D call: TRBD1 (5 bases). The CDR3 length is 12 residues. V was shortened by 4 bases and J by 11 bases, with 14 bases between the two germline ends. Looked up from germline, CDR1 is SGDLS and CDR2 is YYNGEE. The CDR3: CASSPRGLVQYF. The CDR3 DNA reads as TGTGCCAGCAGCCCAAGGGGCTTGGTGCAGTATTTT.

The table lists this clone with a count of one. The chain has TRBV5-5 and TRBJ2-1, with D tentatively TRBD2 (5 bases). Trimming removed 0 bases from V and 7 bases from J, with 14 bases in between. The germline CDR1 and CDR2 sequences are SGHKS and YYEKEE (reference sequence). The CDR3 runs to 15 residues. CDR3: CASSLGVGPGNEQFF. CDR3 sequence (DNA): TGTGCCAGCAGCTTGGGGGTAGGTCCGGGGAATGAGCAGTTCTTC. The whole variable domain, remainder taken from reference TRBV5-5 and TRBJ2-1, is DAGVTQSPTHLIKTRGQQVTLRCSPISGHKSVSWYQQVLGQGPQFIFQYYEKEERGRGNFPDRFSARQFPNYSSELNVNALLLGDSALYLCASSLGVGPGNEQFFGPGTRLTVL.

The chain uses TRBV19 and TRBJ1-3, with unresolved D. This CDR3 is built from 15 residues. The V gene's germline CDR1 is LNHDA and CDR2 SQIVND (reference sequence). Trimming took 0 bases from V and 9 from J, leaving 15 bases between them. This CDR3 is CASSIDLTAIGTIYF. In DNA, the CDR3 is TGTGCCAGTAGTATAGATCTCACAGCTATCGGCACCATATATTTT.

V usage is TRBV7-9 and J usage is TRBJ1-3, with D unresolved. The CDR3 loop spans 14 amino acids. Trimming stripped 1 base from V and 3 bases from J, with 7 bases between. The germline V gene encodes CDR1 SEHNR and CDR2 FQNEAQ (reference sequence). The CDR3 DNA is TGTGCCAGCAGCTTAGAAGCCCTTGGAAACACCATATATTTT. Protein product: CASSLEALGNTIYF.

CDR3 bases: TGTGCCAGCAGTACCCCAGGACAGGGGCAAGAGCAGTACTTC. Translating gives CASSTPGQGQEQYF. This sequence joins TRBV28 and TRBJ2-7; 9 nucleotides align to TRBD1. Germline-derived CDR1 and CDR2 are MDHEN and SYDVKM. V lost 5 bases to trimming and J lost 7 bases; unmatched junction nucleotides: 9. The CDR3 has 14 residues.

This clone was recorded only once. This chain joins TRBV15 and TRBJ2-1, with TRBD2 matching over 11 bases. This CDR3 contains 17 residues. From germline, CDR1 is LNHNV and CDR2 YYDKDF (reference sequence). The junction had 6 bases not matched to a gene; V was cut back by 0 bases and J by 5 bases. The DNA of the CDR3 is TGTGCCACCAGCAGAGAGCTAGCGGGGGGCCACGACAATGAGCAGTTCTTC. Its protein is CATSRELAGGHDNEQFF.

This rearrangement joins TRBV30 to TRBJ2-1, with unresolved D. The CDR3 covers 14 residues. Deletions cut 3 bases from V and 0 bases from J, with 9 bases between. Germline V lookup: CDR1 GTSNPN, CDR2 SVGIG (reference sequence). This CDR3 reads CAWSAMNSYNEQFF. The CDR3 nucleotides are TGTGCCTGGAGCGCGATGAACTCCTACAATGAGCAGTTCTTC.

This chain's CDR3 is CASSSTSGSSYNEQFF. The CDR3, as DNA: TGTGCCAGCAGCTCGACTAGCGGGAGCTCCTACAATGAGCAGTTCTTC. This rearrangement joins TRBV7-2 to TRBJ2-1; 12 bases agree with TRBD2. The germline V gene encodes CDR1 SGHTA and CDR2 FQGNSA. J gave up 0 bases and V 4 bases, and 1 base lay outside the gene matches. The CDR3 is 16 amino acids.

The J gene is TRBJ1-3, the V gene TRBV5-1; a weak D match, TRBD1 (6 bases). Germline V gene lookup returns CDR1 SGHRS and CDR2 YFSETQ. This CDR3 comprises 14 residues. Trimming pared 0 bases from V and 4 bases from J, leaving 8 bases between. Here the CDR3 DNA reads TGCGCCAGCAGCTTGGGGGGGCTAGGAAACACCATATATTTT. This encodes CASSLGGLGNTIYF.

The V call is TRBV28, the J call TRBJ1-2; 11 bases map to TRBD1. This CDR3 spans 16 amino acids. CDR1 and CDR2 from the germline V gene are MDHEN and SYDVKM. V gave up 7 bases and J gave up 2 bases; unmatched junction bases: 9. DNA of the CDR3: TGTGCCAGCACCCCGGACAGGGGGCGACCAAACTATGGCTACACCTTC. This encodes CASTPDRGRPNYGYTF.

The chain recombines TRBV6-5 with TRBJ2-3; D is possibly TRBD1 (7 bases). The CDR3 runs to 15 residues. V lost 7 bases and J 2 bases, leaving 16 bases between the germline ends. Germline loops: CDR1 MNHEY, CDR2 SVGAGI. DNA of the CDR3: TGTGCCAGCACGGAGGGGGCGGGTCCCACAGATACGCAGTATTTT. Translation: CASTEGAGPTDTQYF.

This clone was observed a single time. The chain is built from TRBV6-2 or TRBV6-3 and TRBJ2-7; the D is unclear. Germline CDR1 and CDR2: MNHEY and SVGEGT. The CDR3 consists of 12 residues. V lost 6 bases and J lost 3, with 9 bases in between. In nucleotides, the CDR3 is TGTGCCAGCAGCCTCCCCCTCTACGAGCAGTACTTC. Protein product: CASSLPLYEQYF.

This chain uses TRBV28 with TRBJ2-7; 7 bases match TRBD2. The CDR3 consists of 15 residues. Germline values: CDR1 MDHEN, CDR2 SYDVKM. After removal of 2 bases from V and 4 bases from J, the junction contained 8 bases not matched to a gene. CDR3 in amino acids: CASSLRASGTYEQYF. CDR3 bases: TGTGCCAGCAGTTTACGGGCTAGCGGCACGTACGAGCAGTACTTC.